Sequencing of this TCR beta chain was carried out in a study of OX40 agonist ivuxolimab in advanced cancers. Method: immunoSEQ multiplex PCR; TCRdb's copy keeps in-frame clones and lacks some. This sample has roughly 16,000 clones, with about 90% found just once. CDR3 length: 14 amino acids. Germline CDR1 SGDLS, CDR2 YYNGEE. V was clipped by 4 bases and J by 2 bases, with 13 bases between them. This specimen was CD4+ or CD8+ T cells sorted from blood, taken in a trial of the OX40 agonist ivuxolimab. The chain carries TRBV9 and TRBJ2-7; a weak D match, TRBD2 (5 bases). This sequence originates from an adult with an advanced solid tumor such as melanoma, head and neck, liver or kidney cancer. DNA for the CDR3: TGTGCCAGCAGCCCAGGACTGAATCCCTACGAGCAGTACTTC. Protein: CASSPGLNPYEQYF.